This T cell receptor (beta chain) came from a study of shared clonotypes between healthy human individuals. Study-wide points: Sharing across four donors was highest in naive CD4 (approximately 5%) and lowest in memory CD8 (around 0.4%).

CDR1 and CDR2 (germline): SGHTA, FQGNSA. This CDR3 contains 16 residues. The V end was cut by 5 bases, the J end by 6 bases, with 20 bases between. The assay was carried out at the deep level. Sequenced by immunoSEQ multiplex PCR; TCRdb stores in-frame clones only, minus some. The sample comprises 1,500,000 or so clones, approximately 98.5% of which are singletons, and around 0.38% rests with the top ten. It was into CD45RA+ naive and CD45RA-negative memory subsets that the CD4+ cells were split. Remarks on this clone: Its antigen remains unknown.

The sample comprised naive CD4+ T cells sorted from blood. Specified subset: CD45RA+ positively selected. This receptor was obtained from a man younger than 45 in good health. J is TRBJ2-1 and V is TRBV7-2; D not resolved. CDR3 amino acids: CASSTAPLLTLNEQFF. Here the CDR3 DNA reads TGTGCCAGCAGCACCGCTCCACTCCTCACCCTCAATGAGCAGTTCTTC.